The sequence of this T cell receptor beta chain was determined in a study of regulatory T cells in long-lasting Graves disease. The CDR3 is made up of 15 amino acids. V dropped 6 bases and J dropped 7; count of bases not matched to a gene: 7. Germline V gene sequence: CDR1 ENHRY, CDR2 SYGVKD. Findings of the study overall: Among samples with persistent disease, TRBV28, TRBJ1-2 and TRBJ2-5 were favored.

Described time point: newly diagnosed GD, antithyroid drugs for less than 3 months. Generation of the TCR library employed RNA extracted from PBMCs. According to the study, TCR beta libraries were built with iRepertoire HTBI primers and CDR3-region Arm-PCR. From the multiplex PCR reads, TCRdb called clonotypes with MiXCR, one entry per CDR3 protein. The sample lists under 700,000 distinct CDR3 sequences, 16% seen once, with about 25% in the top ten. Turning to this clonotype: Its target is unknown.

These records were also assigned to another study, of T cells in Graves' hyperthyroidism and ophthalmopathy. That paper notes: Graves' hyperthyroidism without ophthalmopathy progression within 18 months was termed stable.

Sample: peripheral blood mononuclear cells (PBMCs), taken at new diagnosis, from a patient treated with antithyroid drugs. V gene TRBV10-3 combines with J gene TRBJ2-1; 12 nucleotides align to TRBD1. This TCR was sampled from a woman aged 40 to 65 with Graves disease. The CDR3 sequence: CAIRTGTGGSNEQFF. In DNA, the CDR3 is TGTGCCATCAGAACCGGGACAGGGGGCTCGAATGAGCAGTTCTTC.